The entry below describes one T cell receptor (beta chain). There are a few counts of this clonotype. The antigen it binds to is not known. Per-base qualities were not stored, and no clone one base away is much larger. The method behind the library was RT-PCR. The sequencer listed for this sample is NextSeq 550. Using fastp at Q25 and MiXCR, TCRdb reprocessed the public reads and kept productive beta chains. Rows with one shared CDR3 protein collapse into an entry with the most common genes and DNA. In all, the sample holds around 150,000 distinct CDR3 sequences, and roughly 31% of those were seen once. The ten biggest clones cover about 3.3% of the sample. The germline V end is reduced by 4 bases and the J end by 1 base; junction bases left unmatched: 5. The CDR3 holds 16 amino acids from the cysteine to the phenylalanine. Of all the DNA, just the CDR3 is kept, 48 bases in frame from base 1. CDR1 and CDR2, looked up from the germline V gene, are SGHRS and YFSETQ.

The sample comes from a study of patients and donors after allogeneic stem cell transplantation (TCRdb year 2020). The sample comprised blood, either unsorted or a sorted T cell fraction (not recorded which). The chain employs TRBV5-1 and TRBJ2-1; the junction holds 10 bases that match TRBD2. This sequence was found in a human donor who was either an allogeneic HSCT recipient or a stem cell or donor lymphocyte infusion donor (not recorded which). It is not recorded whose cells these are; they may come from a transplant donor. The CDR3 in this case is CASSRLAGASYNEQFF. The DNA sequence is as follows: TGCGCCAGCAGCCGGCTAGCGGGAGCATCCTACAATGAGCAGTTCTTC.